The 11 T cell receptor beta chains below were found in one sample sequenced in a study of beta chain features in type 1 diabetes. The study reverse transcribed the entire isolated RNA, so it sequenced expressed TCRB transcripts. Measured with immunoSEQ multiplex PCR; TCRdb has only the in-frame clones, and not every one. The table records roughly 400,000 clones, about 15% of them present only once. The sequenced sample consisted of naive CD4+ T cells from blood. The origin of the receptors is a woman between 18 and 29 years old in good health.

This clone has just a few counts. V is TRBV30 and J is TRBJ2-7, with 7 bases fitting TRBD2. This CDR3 has 17 residues. J was trimmed by 3 bases and V by 3 bases; bases with no gene match: 17. Per germline, CDR1 GTSNPN and CDR2 SVGIG (reference sequence). CDR3 amino acids: CAWSRLAAVANYYEQYF. The DNA for the CDR3 is TGTGCCTGGAGCCGGCTAGCGGCCGTCGCTAACTACTACGAGCAGTACTTC.

This clone was seen only a few times. Here the CDR3 reads CASSGGLLNGYTF. The CDR3 DNA reads as TGTGCCAGCAGCGGCGGACTGCTCAATGGCTACACCTTC. V gene TRBV9 combines with J gene TRBJ1-2, with D hard to call. The CDR3 is 13 residues long. V was cut by 3 bases and J by 6 bases, with 12 bases left in between. In germline, CDR1 is SGDLS, CDR2 YYNGEE.

This chain connects TRBV6-1 to TRBJ2-2; 8 bases line up with TRBD2. This CDR3 has 14 residues. Germline-derived CDR1 and CDR2 are MNHNS and SASEGT. Losses at the gene ends were 6 bases for V and 5 bases for J; bases not matched to a gene: 5. The CDR3: CASRGAGGTGELFF. The CDR3 DNA follows: TGTGCCAGCAGAGGGGCGGGAGGTACCGGGGAGCTGTTTTTT.

The V gene is TRBV5-1, the J gene TRBJ2-7, with TRBD2 as a possible D gene (5 bases). The CDR3 extends over 16 amino acids. Germline lookup yields CDR1 SGHRS and CDR2 YFSETQ. V lost 2 bases and J lost 0, with 15 bases in between. CDR3 sequence (DNA): TGCGCCAGCAGCTTCCGATCGGGGTACAGCTCCTACGAGCAGTACTTC. Encoded protein: CASSFRSGYSSYEQYF.

This clone was counted a few times. The chain has TRBV30 and TRBJ1-2; possible D gene TRBD1, 5 bases. The V and J ends lost 2 bases and 4 bases respectively, with 14 bases between them. Looked up from germline, CDR1 is GTSNPN and CDR2 is SVGIG (reference sequence). This CDR3 has 14 residues. The CDR3 sequence: CAWSFRGLGYGYTF. The CDR3, as DNA: TGTGCCTGGAGTTTTAGGGGTCTGGGCTATGGCTACACCTTC.

Comments on this clone: The junction differs from germline at one of its ends, possibly a read error. The V and J genes are TRBV7-9 and TRBJ2-1, with 10 nucleotides matching TRBD2. Germline V lookup: CDR1 SEHNR, CDR2 FQNEAQ (reference sequence). The CDR3 extends over 14 amino acids. CDR3 loop: CASSLSTSGNEEFF. DNA for the CDR3: TGTGCCAGCAGCTTATCAACTAGCGGGAATGAGGAGTTCTTC.

The V and J genes are TRBV19 and TRBJ2-2; D is possibly TRBD2 (5 bases). CDR3 length: 12 residues. Germline assignment: CDR1 LNHDA and CDR2 SQIVND (reference sequence). Trimming cost V 7 bases and J 6 bases, with 9 bases left between them. This chain's CDR3 is CASTEGSGELFF. The CDR3 DNA follows: TGTGCCAGTACTGAGGGTTCCGGGGAGCTGTTTTTT.

V usage is TRBV4-3 and J usage is TRBJ1-2; possibly TRBD1 for D (6 bases). The germline CDR1 and CDR2 sequences are LGHNA and YSLEER. V dropped 0 bases and J dropped 7 bases, with 9 bases sitting between them. The CDR3 spans 13 residues. The CDR3 is CASSQEGAGGYTF. The CDR3 coding sequence is TGCGCCAGCAGCCAAGAGGGGGCGGGTGGCTACACCTTC.

This clone was recorded a few times. The V and J genes are TRBV15 and TRBJ2-6; D call uncertain. Germline V gene sequence: CDR1 LNHNV, CDR2 YYDKDF (reference sequence). The CDR3 is made up of 15 amino acids. V was clipped by 0 bases and J by 0 bases, with 3 bases between them. CDR3 protein: CATSREYSGANVLTF. The CDR3 DNA follows: TGTGCCACCAGCAGAGAGTACTCTGGGGCCAACGTCCTGACTTTC.

This clone turned up a few times. The chain is built from TRBV5-4 and TRBJ1-1; 7 positions match TRBD1. Germline CDR1 is SGHNT and CDR2 is YYREEE (reference sequence). Losses at the gene ends were 4 bases for V and 0 bases for J; bases not matched to a gene: 6. The CDR3 is 15 amino acids. As DNA, the CDR3 is TGTGCCAGCAGCCCGGGACAGCTAATGAACACTGAAGCTTTCTTT. Translated, it gives CASSPGQLMNTEAFF.

The gene calls are TRBV7-3 and TRBJ2-3, with TRBD2 as a possible D gene (5 bases). From germline, CDR1 is SGHTA and CDR2 FQGTGA. V lost 5 bases, J lost 10 bases, and 13 bases lay in between. This CDR3 has 12 amino acids. The CDR3: CASSPSRGPQYF. The CDR3 DNA sequence: TGTGCCAGCAGCCCTTCCCGGGGTCCGCAGTATTTT.